Listed below are T cell receptor beta chains from one sample, sequenced in a study of blood T cell repertoires in COVID-19. Method: immunoSEQ multiplex PCR; TCRdb's copy keeps in-frame clones and lacks some. The sample shows over 250,000 clones, around 90% of them seen only once. Sequencing was done on a sample of peripheral blood. These receptors originate from a woman in her twenties or thirties with acute or convalescent COVID-19. Both conserved end residues are part of each CDR3. The order of the fields is J gene, V gene, CDR3 protein.

TRBJ1-1 | TRBV12-3/TRBV12-4 | CASSWDRATWAFF
TRBJ1-3 | TRBV19 | CASSLDRSGNTIYF
TRBJ1-4 | TRBV2 | CASSGQGGREKLFF
TRBJ2-2 | TRBV18 | CASSPLYTNTGELFF
TRBJ2-3 | TRBV7-9 | CASSLDGTALDTQYF
TRBJ2-1 | TRBV19 | CASSHRPSGSSYNEQFF
TRBJ1-4 | TRBV7-9 | CASSSGQGGEKLFF
TRBJ2-7 | TRBV19 | CASSIARDWGEQYF
TRBJ1-4 | TRBV6-1 | CASSEGLTNEKLFF
TRBJ2-1 | TRBV11-2 | CASSLAPTGSYNEQFF
TRBJ1-2 | TRBV6-2/TRBV6-3 | CASRPLTGNGYTF
TRBJ2-1 | TRBV5-4 | CASSPDSRGDNEQFF
TRBJ2-6 | TRBV6-4 | CASSDSSSSGANVLTF
TRBJ2-1 | TRBV5-4 | CASSPRTGGDNEQFF
TRBJ2-2 | TRBV6-5 | CASSLLSGELFF
TRBJ2-7 | TRBV27 | CASSAPGGREQYF
TRBJ1-2 | TRBV7-8 | CASSFGQGTYGYTF
TRBJ1-1 | TRBV6-5 | CATRKTGFDTEAFF
TRBJ2-1 | TRBV5-1 | CASSLFSGSYNEQFF
TRBJ1-2 | TRBV27 | CASKSQGNYGYTF
TRBJ2-3 | TRBV6-4 | CASAVPGGLAGVDTQYF
TRBJ1-2 | TRBV9 | CASGGAPGARGYTF
TRBJ2-1 | TRBV7-8 | CASSPLAGNEQFF
TRBJ1-2 | TRBV7-9 | CASSPRQGLVGYTF
TRBJ2-1 | TRBV19 | CASSLIAGYNEQFF
TRBJ1-4 | TRBV27 | CASSISGGGTEKLFF
TRBJ2-4 | TRBV27 | CASTLQGGAKNIQYF
TRBJ2-1 | TRBV7-2 | CASSLVRGPDNNEQFF
TRBJ2-3 | TRBV11-3 | CASSLEGRQGTDTQYF
TRBJ1-2 | TRBV7-9 | CASTPSAPQGGGYTF
TRBJ1-1 | TRBV30 | CAGSSRGPEAFF
TRBJ2-2 | TRBV19 | CASTPRAGELFF
TRBJ2-4 | TRBV10-2 | CASSEYRGAENIQYF
TRBJ2-4 | TRBV29-1 | CSARDGPVQNIQYF
TRBJ2-1 | TRBV9 | CASSVVPGHSYNEQFF
TRBJ1-2 | TRBV5-4 | CASSRLIQGFGYTF
TRBJ1-5 | TRBV19 | CASSMNQGRPQHF
TRBJ1-1 | TRBV7-2 | CASSSGVGGTEAFF
TRBJ2-3 | TRBV7-2 | CASSLELAGVPDTQYF
TRBJ2-5 | TRBV23-1 | CASGQLQETQYF
TRBJ1-2 | TRBV30 | CAWGEGANYGYTF
TRBJ1-1 | TRBV7-2 | CASSSPGRPEAFF
TRBJ2-1 | TRBV9 | CASSVWGQGSYNEQFF
TRBJ2-7 | TRBV10-3 | CAITKWRLDGGREQYF
TRBJ2-5 | TRBV25-1 | CASSSGTGAYQETQYF
TRBJ2-4 | TRBV11-2 | CASSPQGDIQYF
TRBJ2-1 | TRBV27 | CASSLGQGNNEQFF
TRBJ2-7 | TRBV7-2 | CASSLLWGRAYEQYF
TRBJ1-4 | TRBV28 | CASSVQGGGGEKLFF
TRBJ2-6 | TRBV27 | CASSPDRGLAGPGANVLTF
TRBJ2-1 | TRBV27 | CASSLSSYNEQFF
TRBJ1-1 | TRBV9 | CASSVTTGRNTEAFF
TRBJ1-1 | TRBV28 | CASSLVGTANTEAFF
TRBJ2-1 | TRBV3-1/TRBV3-2 | CASSQLGGNEQFF
TRBJ1-5 | TRBV19 | CASSFEDSNYSNQPQHF